The source of this T cell receptor beta chain is a study of human thymus T cells. The study, taken as a whole, reports: Unrelated individuals reportedly shared highly overlapping thymic TCR repertoires. Apparent bias marked the V and J gene usage of thymic and blood repertoires.

Note on this clone: Its antigen remains unidentified.

Clones were read by immunoSEQ multiplex PCR, and TCRdb kept only the in-frame ones, dropping some. The top ten hold about 0.032% of the sample, which has 60,000 to 75,000 clones, 85% to 95% seen once. Thymus tissue was removed during corrective cardiac surgery. Healthy Finnish infants having corrective surgery for congenital heart defects served as donors. The sequence was obtained from a girl less than two years old with a congenital heart defect but otherwise immunologically healthy. The sample consisted of thymus tissue.

In nucleotides, the CDR3 is TGTGCCAGCAGCCAAGGACAGGTAACTTACAATGAGCAGTTCTTC. Protein: CASSQGQVTYNEQFF. This chain links TRBV14 with TRBJ2-1; the D gene is possibly TRBD1 (6 bases). Germline V lookup: CDR1 SGHDN, CDR2 FVKESK. The CDR3 loop spans 15 amino acids. V was pared by 1 base and J by 4 bases, with 11 bases between.